This paragraph covers one TCR beta chain sequence. The data were obtained in a study of blood T cell repertoires in COVID-19. Across the study: Nucleic acid was either cDNA or gDNA, and it came from T cells, B-cell-depleted T cells, or PBMCs.

Study processing details: For nucleated cells, counts were estimated from reference gene primer amplification. Here immunoSEQ multiplex PCR was the method, and the copy in TCRdb shows in-frame clones only, minus some. The D gene and trimming were derived from the DNA, and the V and J assignments and clone size from that table. The repertoire holds some 89,000 clones, with 65% to 85% as singletons. The source material was peripheral blood. The source of this sequence is a man in his sixties with acute or convalescent COVID-19.

The CDR3 protein is CASSQDAGTSGPEQYF. The CDR3 DNA reads TGTGCCAGCAGCCAAGATGCCGGGACTAGCGGACCCGAGCAGTACTTC. This chain joins TRBV3-1 (or the pseudogene TRBV3-2) and TRBJ2-7, with 11 bases that match TRBD2. The CDR3 loop spans 16 amino acids. CDR1 and CDR2 (germline): LGHDT, YNNKEL (reference sequence). V was pared by 0 bases and J by 6 bases, with 7 bases of the junction left unmatched.